This T cell receptor (beta chain) came from a study of shared clonotypes between healthy human individuals. Trimming at V came to 2 bases and at J to 4 bases, leaving 6 bases not matched to a gene. The germline V gene has CDR1 SGDLS and CDR2 YYNGEE. The CDR3 loop spans 16 amino acids. Only in-frame clones appear in the TCRdb table, and some are missing; sequencing was by immunoSEQ multiplex PCR. The repertoire holds approximately 740,000 clones, less than 85% seen once, with about 1.7% in the top ten. Subsets obtained from CD4+ cells comprised CD45RA+ naive and CD45RA-negative memory cells. The chain employs TRBV9 and TRBJ2-3; 11 bases align to TRBD2. The TCR comes from a woman aged 25 to 39 in good health. The specimen was memory CD4+ T cells sorted from blood. Regarding subset: CD45RA-negative fraction. CDR3 residues: CASSVSGTSGPDTQYF. Here the CDR3 DNA reads TGTGCCAGCAGCGTTTCCGGGACTAGCGGACCAGATACGCAGTATTTT.